The clone carrying this T cell receptor (beta chain) was observed a single time. Some clones are missing from TCRdb's copy, which holds only in-frame ones; the method was immunoSEQ multiplex PCR. The sample lists approximately 230,000 clones, around 84% occurring once. This sample is drawn from a study of blood T cell repertoires in COVID-19. Across the whole study: T cells, B-cell-depleted T cells, or PBMCs supplied cDNA or gDNA.

Donors in Cohort 3 counted as recovered after two negative PCRs, clearance, or symptom resolution. The CDR3 consists of 14 residues. The germline V gene has CDR1 SGDLS and CDR2 YYNGEE. Trimming removed 0 bases at V and 5 bases at J, with 9 bases between. The V and J genes are TRBV9 and TRBJ1-5, with D perhaps matching TRBD1 (6 bases). This clonotype was obtained from a young man who had recovered from COVID-19. The sequencing input was PBMCs or T cells enriched from blood (not recorded which). This chain's CDR3 is CASSVGNRDQPQHF. CDR3 nucleotide sequence: TGTGCCAGCAGCGTAGGAAACAGGGATCAGCCCCAGCATTTT.